This T cell receptor (beta chain) was sequenced for a study of T cells expressing NK-cell markers. Notes on the study in general: Leadership of the CD3+CD56-NKG2C+ fraction also belonged to these clonotypes in a handful of donors.

Reanalyzing the 5' RACE reads, TCRdb keeps one entry per CDR3 protein, without DNA. This listing includes 500,000 to 700,000 distinct CDR3 sequences. As concerns this clonotype: Its antigen remains unknown.

This TCR derives from a young man in good health. The sequenced material came from blood T cells: a sorted CD56 or NKG2C T cell subset, CD4+ or CD8+ T cells, or bulk PBMC T cells (not recorded which).

The chain's CDR3 is CASSLLPPGQSNNSPLHF. V gene TRBV5-1 combines with J gene TRBJ1-6; TCRdb calls TRBD1, which cannot be checked without DNA. The CDR3 runs 18 residues. Germline assignment: CDR1 SGHRS and CDR2 YFSETQ. The whole variable domain, remainder taken from reference TRBV5-1 and TRBJ1-6, is KAGVTQTPRYLIKTRGQQVTLSCSPISGHRSVSWYQQTPGQGLQFLFEYFSETQRNKGNFPGRFSGRQFSNSRSEMNVSTLELGDSALYLCASSLLPPGQSNNSPLHFGNGTRLTVT.